This T cell receptor (beta chain) was recovered during a study of OX40 agonist ivuxolimab in advanced cancers. Overall study results and limits: No determination was made of the antigen specificity of the expanded peripheral T cells. Both blood CD4+ and CD8+ T cells showed clonal growth by week 6 at 0.1 to 3.0 mg/kg.

Data came from immunoSEQ multiplex PCR; TCRdb stores just in-frame clones and leaves some out. The data show roughly 20,000 clones, around 80% seen once. Losses at the gene ends were 4 bases for V and 8 bases for J; bases not matched to a gene: 11. The CDR3 is 16 amino acids. Germline CDR1 SGHTS, CDR2 YDEGEE. Patients were ruled out by autoimmune disease history or systemic immunosuppression. With respect to this clone: As yet, its antigen is unknown.

The TCR was taken from an adult with an advanced solid tumor such as melanoma, head and neck, liver or kidney cancer. This chain links TRBV5-8 with TRBJ2-1; 11 nucleotides match TRBD2. The sample in question was CD4+ or CD8+ T cells sorted from blood, obtained in a trial of the OX40 agonist ivuxolimab. The CDR3 DNA sequence: TGTGCCAGCAGCCCCGTGACTAGCGGGGTTATAGATGAGCAGTTCTTC. Protein: CASSPVTSGVIDEQFF.